These 2 T cell receptor beta chains share one sample of origin, sequenced in a study of blood T cells in healthy people across ages. A second PCR of roughly 7 to 11 cycles used a sample-barcoded 5' primer and a J-beta primer mix. TCRdb re-called the 5' RACE reads with MiXCR, one entry per CDR3 protein. Altogether hundreds of thousands of distinct CDR3 sequences are present, 25% to 30% being singletons, with the ten largest covering roughly 14%. The sequencing input was blood. These receptors came from a woman aged 80 or over in good health.

The chain has TRBV21-1 and TRBJ1-4; the table's D gene call, TRBD1, was not cross checked with the DNA. TRBV21-1 is listed as a pseudogene. The CDR3 is 14 amino acids. The CDR3 coding sequence is TGTGCCAGCAGCATTGGGACAGGGAATGAAAAACTGTTTTTT. Translating it yields CASSIGTGNEKLFF.

Worth noting for this clonotype: A much bigger clone sits one base away, suggesting this may be a read error. V is TRBV20-1 and J is TRBJ2-1, with D tentatively TRBD2 (6 bases). This CDR3 region has 14 residues. CDR1 is DFQATT, CDR2 SNEGSKA, per germline (reference sequence). The CDR3 DNA reads TGCAGTACTAGAGCTCCGGGGGCCTACAATGAGCAGTTCTTC. It specifies CSTRAPGAYNEQFF.